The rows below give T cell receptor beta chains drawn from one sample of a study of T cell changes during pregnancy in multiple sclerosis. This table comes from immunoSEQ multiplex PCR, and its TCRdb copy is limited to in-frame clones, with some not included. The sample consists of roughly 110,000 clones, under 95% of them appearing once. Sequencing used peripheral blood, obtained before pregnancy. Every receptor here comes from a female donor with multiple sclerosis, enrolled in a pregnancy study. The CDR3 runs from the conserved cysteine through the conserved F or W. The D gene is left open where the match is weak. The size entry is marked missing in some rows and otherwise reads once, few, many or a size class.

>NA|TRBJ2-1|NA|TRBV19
TGTGCCAGTAAAAATTATAGTTGGTTCCGGGACAATGAGCAGTTCTTC
CASKNYSWFRDNEQFF
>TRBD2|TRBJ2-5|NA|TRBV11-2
TGTGCCAGCAGCTTAGGAAGGCGGGGCGGGGGGGAAGAGACCCAGTACTTC
CASSLGRRGGGEETQYF
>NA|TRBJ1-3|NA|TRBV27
TGTGCCAGCAGTTCCACAGGGTGGAGCGGAAACACCATATATTTT
CASSSTGWSGNTIYF
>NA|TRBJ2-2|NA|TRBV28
TGTGCCAGCAGAAACCCCCAGGGGAACACCGGGGAGCTGTTTTTT
CASRNPQGNTGELFF
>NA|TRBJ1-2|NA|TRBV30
TGTGCCTGGAGTGTACTGCAGGTTCAACAATTC
CAWSVLQVQQF
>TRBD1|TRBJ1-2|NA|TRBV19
TGTGCCAGTAGTATCCTGGACAGGACTCCCTATGGCTACACCTTC
CASSILDRTPYGYTF
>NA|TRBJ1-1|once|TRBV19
TGTGCCAGTAGTTCGAGGGGGTCCACTGAAGCTTTCTTT
CASSSRGSTEAFF
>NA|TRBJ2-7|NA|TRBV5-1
TGCGCCAGCAGCATACAACTAGGAAATTACGAGCAGTACTTC
CASSIQLGNYEQYF
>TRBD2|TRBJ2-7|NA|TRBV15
TGTGCCACCAGCAGAGGGGGACTAGGCTACGAGCAGTACTTC
CATSRGGLGYEQYF
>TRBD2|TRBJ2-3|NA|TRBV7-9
TGTGCCAGCAGCTCTCTAGCGGGGAGCACAGATACGCAGTATTTT
CASSSLAGSTDTQYF
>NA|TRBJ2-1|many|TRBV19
TGTGCCAGTAGTATAGAAGCGGGGACAGGTGAGCAGTTCTTC
CASSIEAGTGEQFF
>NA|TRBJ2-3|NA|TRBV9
TGTGCCAGCAGCGTAGGGCTAGCTTTGACAGATACGCAGTATTTT
CASSVGLALTDTQYF
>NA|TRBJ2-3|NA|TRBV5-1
TGCGCCAGCTACGGACAGAACACAGATACGCAGTATTTT
CASYGQNTDTQYF
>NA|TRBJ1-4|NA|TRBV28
TGTGCCAGCAGTTTATCCTATGACTACCCCGTAGGGACAACTAATGAAAAACTGTTTTTT
CASSLSYDYPVGTTNEKLFF
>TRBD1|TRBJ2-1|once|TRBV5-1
TGCGCCAGCAGCCCGAGGACAGGGTACAATGAGCAGTTCTTC
CASSPRTGYNEQFF
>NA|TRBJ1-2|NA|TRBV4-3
TGCGCCAGCAGCCAAGATGGAGGAAATCGGGGTGGCTACACCTTC
CASSQDGGNRGGYTF
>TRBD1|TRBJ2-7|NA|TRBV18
TGTGCCAGCTCACTCATCCAGGGGGCGCCTAGCCACGAGCAGTACTTC
CASSLIQGAPSHEQYF
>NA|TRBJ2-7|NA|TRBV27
TGTGCCAGCAGCGCCGGTGCGGAAGCCCCCTACGAGCAGTACTTC
CASSAGAEAPYEQYF
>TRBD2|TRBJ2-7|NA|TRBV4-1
TGCGCCAGCAGCCGGCCACTAGCGGGAGGAGCAGAATACGAGCAGTACTTC
CASSRPLAGGAEYEQYF
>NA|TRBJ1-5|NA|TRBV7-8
TGTGCCAGCAGCTTCTCAGAAGGCAATCAGCCCCAGCATTTT
CASSFSEGNQPQHF
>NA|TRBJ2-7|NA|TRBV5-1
TGCGCCAGCAGCTTCGGGTCCTCGACCTCCTACGAGCAGTACTTC
CASSFGSSTSYEQYF
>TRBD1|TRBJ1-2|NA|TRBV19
TGTGCCAGTAGTCCTAAGACAGGGCCCTATGGCTACACCTTC
CASSPKTGPYGYTF
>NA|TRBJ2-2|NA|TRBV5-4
TGTGCCAGCAGCAGGACACCTCAAAACACCGGGGAGCTGTTTTTT
CASSRTPQNTGELFF
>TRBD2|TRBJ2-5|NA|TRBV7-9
TGTGCCGGCGCGGGGACTAGCAGACAAGAGACCCAGTACTTC
CAGAGTSRQETQYF
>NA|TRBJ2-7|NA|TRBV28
TGTGCCAGCAGTTTCCCCAACAGGGCCCACGAGCAGTACTTC
CASSFPNRAHEQYF
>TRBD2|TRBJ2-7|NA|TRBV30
TGTGCCTGGAGTGCCGGGGGGCGGGGGGCGCGTAACGAGCAGTACTTC
CAWSAGGRGARNEQYF
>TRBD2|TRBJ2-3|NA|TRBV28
TGTGCCAGCAACCCGGGCGGGAGAGTCGATACGCAGTATTTT
CASNPGGRVDTQYF
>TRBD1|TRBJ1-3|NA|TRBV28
TGTGCCAGCAGTTTTCTCAGGGGGGGAAACACCATATATTTT
CASSFLRGGNTIYF
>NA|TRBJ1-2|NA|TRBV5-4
TGTGCCAGCAGCTTGCCGGAGGGTCTTGAAGGCTACACCTTC
CASSLPEGLEGYTF
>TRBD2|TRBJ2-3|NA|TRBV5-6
TGTGCCAGCAGCTTGGCCGCGGGGGGGCCCCCAGATACGCAGTATTTT
CASSLAAGGPPDTQYF
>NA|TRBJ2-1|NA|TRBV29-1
TGCAGCGTTGAGGGTAGCGGTGAGCAGTTCTTC
CSVEGSGEQFF
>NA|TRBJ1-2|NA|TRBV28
TGTGCCAGCAGCCCTAAGCCCCGTCTCTATGGCTACACCTTC
CASSPKPRLYGYTF
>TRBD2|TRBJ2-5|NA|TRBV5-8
TGTGCCAGCAGCCAAGAGATACTAGCGGTGGAGACCCAGTACTTC
CASSQEILAVETQYF
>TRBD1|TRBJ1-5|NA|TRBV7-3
TGTGCCAGCAGCTTAGAGGACAGGGGAAATCAGCCCCAGCATTTT
CASSLEDRGNQPQHF
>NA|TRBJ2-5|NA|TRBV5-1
TGCGCCAGCAGCTCCCCGGGACTTGTGGAAGAGACCCAGTACTTC
CASSSPGLVEETQYF
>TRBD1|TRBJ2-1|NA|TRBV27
TGTGCCAGCAGTTTATCCCCGGGACAGGGGGCCTACAATGAGCAGTTCTTC
CASSLSPGQGAYNEQFF
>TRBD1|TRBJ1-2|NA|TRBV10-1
TGCGCCAGCAGCCCCTCCCGGGACAGGGGACATGGCTACACCTTC
CASSPSRDRGHGYTF